This T cell receptor (beta chain) was recorded in a study of technical replicates of blood from four donors. CDR3 length: 14 residues. The trim removed 10 bases at V and 5 bases at J, leaving 9 bases unmatched. The germline V gene has CDR1 WNHNN and CDR2 SYGVQD (reference sequence). Data came from immunoSEQ multiplex PCR; TCRdb stores just in-frame clones and leaves some out. Of some 99,000 clones in the sample, about 95% are singletons; the top ten hold 0.2% to 0.25%. The sample taken for sequencing was T cells isolated from PBMCs. V gene TRBV10-1 combines with J gene TRBJ2-2, with TRBD2 matching 8 bases. The receptor comes from a human donor in good health. This chain's CDR3 is CATSSGYETGELFF. CDR3 DNA sequence: TGCGCCACCTCTAGCGGGTATGAAACCGGGGAGCTGTTTTTT.